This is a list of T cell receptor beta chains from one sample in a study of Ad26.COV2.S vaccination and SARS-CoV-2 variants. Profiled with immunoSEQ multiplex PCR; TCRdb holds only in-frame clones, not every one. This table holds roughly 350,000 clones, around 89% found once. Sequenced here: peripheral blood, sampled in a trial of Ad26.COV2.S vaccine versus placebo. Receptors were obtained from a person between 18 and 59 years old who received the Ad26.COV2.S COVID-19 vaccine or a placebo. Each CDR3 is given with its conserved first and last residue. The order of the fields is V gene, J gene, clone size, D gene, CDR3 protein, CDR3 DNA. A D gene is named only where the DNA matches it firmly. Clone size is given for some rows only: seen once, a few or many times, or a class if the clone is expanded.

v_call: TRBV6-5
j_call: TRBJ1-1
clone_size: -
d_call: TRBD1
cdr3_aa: CASRQDRGWTEAFF
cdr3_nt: TGTGCCAGCAGACAGGACAGGGGTTGGACTGAAGCTTTCTTT

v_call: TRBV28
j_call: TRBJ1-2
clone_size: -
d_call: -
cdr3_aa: CASTSDSYGYTF
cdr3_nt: TGTGCCAGCACCTCGGACAGCTATGGCTACACCTTC

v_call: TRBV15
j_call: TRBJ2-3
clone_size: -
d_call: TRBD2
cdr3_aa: CATSSGFSGGGFTDTQYF
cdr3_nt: TGTGCCACCAGCAGTGGGTTCAGCGGGGGAGGGTTCACAGATACGCAGTATTTT

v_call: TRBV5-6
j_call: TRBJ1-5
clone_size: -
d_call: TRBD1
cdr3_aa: CASSSGTGNQPQHF
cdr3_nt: TGTGCCAGCAGCTCCGGGACAGGGAATCAGCCCCAGCATTTT

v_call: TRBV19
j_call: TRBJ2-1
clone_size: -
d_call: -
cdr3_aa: CASTPRRGPSRTDEQFF
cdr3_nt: TGTGCCAGTACCCCCAGGAGGGGCCCCTCCCGTACAGATGAGCAGTTCTTC

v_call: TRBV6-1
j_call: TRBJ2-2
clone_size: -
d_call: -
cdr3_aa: CASSESDTANTGELFF
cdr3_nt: TGTGCCAGCAGTGAATCTGACACCGCGAACACCGGGGAGCTGTTTTTT

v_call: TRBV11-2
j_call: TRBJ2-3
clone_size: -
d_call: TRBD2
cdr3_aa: CASSRIIAGGTDTQYF
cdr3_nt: TGTGCCAGCAGTCGCATAATAGCGGGGGGCACAGATACGCAGTATTTT

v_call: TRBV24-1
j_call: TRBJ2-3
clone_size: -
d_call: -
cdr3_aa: CATSAGSTDTQYF
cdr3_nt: TGTGCCACCAGCGCGGGTAGCACAGATACGCAGTATTTT

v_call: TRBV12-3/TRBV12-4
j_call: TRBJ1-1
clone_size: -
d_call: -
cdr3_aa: CASSHHSEAFF
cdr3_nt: TGTGCCAGCAGTCACCACTCTGAAGCTTTCTTT

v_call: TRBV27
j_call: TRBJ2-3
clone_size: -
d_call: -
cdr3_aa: CASKKGAASSTDTQYF
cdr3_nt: TGTGCCAGCAAGAAAGGGGCAGCCTCGAGCACAGATACGCAGTATTTT

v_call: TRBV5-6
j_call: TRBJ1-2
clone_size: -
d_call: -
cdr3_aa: CASSLVQGGHRVGYTF
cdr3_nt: TGTGCCAGCAGCTTAGTACAGGGCGGTCATCGGGTTGGCTACACCTTC

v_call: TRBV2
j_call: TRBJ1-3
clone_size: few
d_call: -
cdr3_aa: CASAREFSGNTIYF
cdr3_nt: TGTGCCAGCGCCAGGGAGTTCTCTGGAAACACCATATATTTT

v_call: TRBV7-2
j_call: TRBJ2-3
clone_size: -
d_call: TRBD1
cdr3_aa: CASSLLGTGAPDTQYF
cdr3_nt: TGTGCCAGCAGCTTGCTCGGGACAGGGGCCCCAGATACGCAGTATTTT

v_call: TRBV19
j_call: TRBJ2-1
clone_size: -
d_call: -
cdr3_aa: CASSIAPGSSYNEQFF
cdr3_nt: TGTGCCAGTAGTATAGCCCCGGGGAGCTCCTACAATGAGCAGTTCTTC

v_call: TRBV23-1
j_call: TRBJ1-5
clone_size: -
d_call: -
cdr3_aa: CASSQSSGEGNQPQHF
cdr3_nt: TGCGCCAGCAGTCAATCGAGTGGAGAGGGCAATCAGCCCCAGCATTTT

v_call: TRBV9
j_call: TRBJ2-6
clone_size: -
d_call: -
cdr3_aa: CASSASRGYSGANVLTF
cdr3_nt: TGTGCCAGCAGCGCGTCAAGGGGGTACTCTGGGGCCAACGTCCTGACTTTC

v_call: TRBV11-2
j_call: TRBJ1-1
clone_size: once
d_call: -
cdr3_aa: CASSFRGGRNTEAFF
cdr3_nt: TGTGCCAGCAGCTTTCGAGGGGGGCGGAACACTGAAGCTTTCTTT

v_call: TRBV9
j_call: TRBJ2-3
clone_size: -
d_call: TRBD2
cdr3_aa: CASSPHPGLAPLDTQYF
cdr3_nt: TGTGCCAGCAGCCCGCACCCGGGACTAGCGCCTCTTGATACGCAGTATTTT

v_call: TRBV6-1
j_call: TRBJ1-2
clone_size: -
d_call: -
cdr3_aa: CASSEAWHRGGYTF
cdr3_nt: TGTGCCAGCAGTGAAGCGTGGCACCGGGGCGGCTACACCTTC

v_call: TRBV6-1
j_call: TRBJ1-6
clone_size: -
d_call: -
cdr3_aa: CASSEAGSGNSPLHF
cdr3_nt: TGTGCCAGCAGTGAAGCCGGAAGTGGGAATTCACCCCTCCACTTT

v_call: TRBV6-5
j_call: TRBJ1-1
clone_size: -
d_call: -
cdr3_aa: CASAKGLDRPEAFF
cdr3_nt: TGTGCCAGCGCAAAGGGGCTGGACAGACCTGAAGCTTTCTTT

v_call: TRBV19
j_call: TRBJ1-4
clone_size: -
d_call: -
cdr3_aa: CASGGDGSTNEKLFF
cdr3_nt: TGTGCCAGTGGGGGGGACGGTTCAACTAATGAAAAACTGTTTTTT

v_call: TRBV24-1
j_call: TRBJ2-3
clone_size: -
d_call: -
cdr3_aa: CATSDLLGSGPDTQYF
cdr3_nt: TGTGCCACCAGTGATTTGCTGGGCAGCGGGCCAGATACGCAGTATTTT

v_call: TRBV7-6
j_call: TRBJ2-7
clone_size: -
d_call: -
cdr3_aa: CASSAGTVWEQYF
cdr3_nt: TGTGCCAGCAGCGCGGGGACGGTGTGGGAGCAGTACTTC

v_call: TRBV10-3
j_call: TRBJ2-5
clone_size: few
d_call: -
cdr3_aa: CAISEGRPGETQYF
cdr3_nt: TGTGCCATCAGTGAGGGACGGCCAGGGGAGACCCAGTACTTC

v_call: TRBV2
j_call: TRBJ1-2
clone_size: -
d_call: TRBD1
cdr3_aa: CASSVGTGGGYGYTF
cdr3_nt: TGTGCCAGCAGTGTGGGGACAGGGGGGGGCTATGGCTACACCTTC

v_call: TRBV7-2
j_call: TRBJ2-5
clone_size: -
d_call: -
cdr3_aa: CASSSLGPAETQYF
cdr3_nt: TGTGCCAGCAGCTCCCTTGGCCCGGCGGAGACCCAGTACTTC

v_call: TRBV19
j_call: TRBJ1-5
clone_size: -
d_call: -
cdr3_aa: CASSIVPNNQPQHF
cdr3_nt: TGTGCCAGTAGTATAGTTCCAAACAATCAGCCCCAGCATTTT

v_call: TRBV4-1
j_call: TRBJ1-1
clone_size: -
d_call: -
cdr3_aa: CASSQTDTGPKNTEAFF
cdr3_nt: TGCGCCAGCAGCCAAACAGATACGGGACCAAAGAACACTGAAGCTTTCTTT

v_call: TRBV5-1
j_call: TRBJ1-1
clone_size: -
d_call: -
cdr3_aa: CASSPDSSAEAFF
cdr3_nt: TGCGCCAGCAGCCCTGACAGCAGCGCTGAAGCTTTCTTT

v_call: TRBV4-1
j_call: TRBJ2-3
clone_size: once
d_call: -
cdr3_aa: CASSQVETRLSSTDTQYF
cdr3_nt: TGCGCCAGCAGCCAAGTCGAGACTAGGCTCTCTAGCACAGATACGCAGTATTTT

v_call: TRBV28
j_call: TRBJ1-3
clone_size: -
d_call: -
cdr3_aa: CASSRGQGNTIYF
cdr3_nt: TGTGCCAGCAGCAGGGGTCAGGGAAACACCATATATTTT

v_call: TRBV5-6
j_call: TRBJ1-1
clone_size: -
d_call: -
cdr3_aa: CASSPRTAMNTEAFF
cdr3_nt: TGTGCCAGCAGCCCACGGACAGCCATGAACACTGAAGCTTTCTTT

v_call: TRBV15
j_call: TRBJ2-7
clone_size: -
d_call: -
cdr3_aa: CATSRVQGSTYEQYF
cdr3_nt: TGTGCCACCAGCAGAGTGCAGGGATCTACCTACGAGCAGTACTTC

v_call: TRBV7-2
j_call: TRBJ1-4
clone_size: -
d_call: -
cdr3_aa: CASSEKRAAGFSEKLFF
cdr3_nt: TGTGCCAGCAGCGAAAAACGGGCGGCAGGGTTTAGTGAAAAACTGTTTTTT

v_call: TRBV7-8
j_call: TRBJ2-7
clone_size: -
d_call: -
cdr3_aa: CASSEDRTYEQYF
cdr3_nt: TGTGCCAGCAGCGAAGACAGGACCTACGAGCAGTACTTC

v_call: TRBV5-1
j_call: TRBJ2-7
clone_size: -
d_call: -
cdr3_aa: CASSGVGAGTEEQYF
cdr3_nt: TGCGCCAGCAGCGGGGTGGGGGCCGGGACCGAAGAGCAGTACTTC

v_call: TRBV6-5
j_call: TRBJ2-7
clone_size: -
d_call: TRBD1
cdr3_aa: CASTPGQGSYEQYF
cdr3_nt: TGTGCCAGCACCCCGGGACAGGGTTCCTACGAGCAGTACTTC

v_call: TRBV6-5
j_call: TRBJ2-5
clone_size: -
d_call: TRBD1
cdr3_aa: CASREYPGQQETQYF
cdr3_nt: TGTGCCAGCAGGGAGTACCCGGGACAGCAAGAGACCCAGTACTTC

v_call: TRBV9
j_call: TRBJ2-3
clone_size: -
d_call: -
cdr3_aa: CASSGGISTDTQYF
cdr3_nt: TGTGCCAGCAGCGGAGGGATTAGCACAGATACGCAGTATTTT

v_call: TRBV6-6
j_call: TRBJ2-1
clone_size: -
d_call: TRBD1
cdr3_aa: CASSYETGGAEQFF
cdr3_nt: TGTGCCAGCAGTTACGAGACAGGGGGGGCTGAGCAGTTCTTC

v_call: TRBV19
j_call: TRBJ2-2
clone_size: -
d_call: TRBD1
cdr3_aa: CASSIRGRGSGELFF
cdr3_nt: TGTGCCAGTAGTATTCGTGGCAGGGGGAGCGGGGAGCTGTTTTTT